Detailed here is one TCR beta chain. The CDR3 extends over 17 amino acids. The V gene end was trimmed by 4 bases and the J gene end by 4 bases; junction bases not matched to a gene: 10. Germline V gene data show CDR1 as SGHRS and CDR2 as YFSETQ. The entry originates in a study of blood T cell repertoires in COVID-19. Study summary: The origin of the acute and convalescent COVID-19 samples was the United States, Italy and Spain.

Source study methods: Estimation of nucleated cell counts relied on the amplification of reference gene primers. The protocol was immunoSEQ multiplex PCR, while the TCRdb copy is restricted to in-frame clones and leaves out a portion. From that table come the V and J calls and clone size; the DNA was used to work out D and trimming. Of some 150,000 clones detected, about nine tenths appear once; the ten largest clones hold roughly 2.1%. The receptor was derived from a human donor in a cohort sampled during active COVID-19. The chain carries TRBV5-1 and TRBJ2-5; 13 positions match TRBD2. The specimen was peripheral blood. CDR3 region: CASSPLMTSGGIETQYF. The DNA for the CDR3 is TGCGCCAGCAGCCCCCTCATGACTAGCGGGGGGATAGAGACCCAGTACTTC.